The 23 T cell receptor beta chains below come from one sample, sequenced in a study of blood T cell repertoires in COVID-19 (TCRdb year 2020). The library was built by means of the immunoSEQ multiplex PCR assay. In its TCRdb copy, this immuneACCESS table keeps in-frame sequences only and misses some clones. Where compared with another copy, unresolved V genes explain less than half of these, and the others have no known cause. The sample table holds 130,000 or so clones, of which around 80% were seen once. The ten largest clones represent 10% to 12% of the sample. Specimen: peripheral blood. The receptor set was obtained from a human donor in a cohort sampled during active COVID-19.

CDR3 sequence reads: CASKMRGQGYNEQFF. As DNA, the CDR3 is TGTGCCAGCAAAATGAGGGGACAGGGTTACAATGAGCAGTTCTTC. The chain recombines TRBV13 with TRBJ2-1; 9 bases are shared with TRBD1. Trimming removed 7 bases from V and 4 bases from J; junction bases left unmatched: 8. The CDR3 is 15 amino acids. From germline, CDR1 is PRHDT and CDR2 FYEKMQ (reference sequence). The entire variable domain, with the rest obtained from reference TRBV13 and TRBJ2-1, is as follows: AAGVIQSPRHLIKEKRETATLKCYPIPRHDTVYWYQQGPGQDPQFLISFYEKMQSDKGSIPDRFSAQQFSDYHSELNMSSLELGDSALYFCASKMRGQGYNEQFFGPGTRLTVL.

The chain combines TRBV5-4 with TRBJ1-1; tentatively, D is TRBD1 (5 bases). This CDR3 comprises 14 residues. Trimming pared 4 bases from V and 5 bases from J, leaving 15 bases between. The germline V gene has CDR1 SGHNT and CDR2 YYREEE (reference sequence). The CDR3 protein is CASSQWGMLTEAFF. The CDR3, as DNA: TGTGCCAGCAGCCAATGGGGCATGTTGACTGAAGCTTTCTTT.

V is TRBV4-1 and J is TRBJ2-7; possible D gene TRBD1, 6 bases. Trimming took 0 bases from V and 9 from J, leaving 15 bases between them. The CDR3 runs 14 residues. Germline V gene sequence: CDR1 MGHRA, CDR2 YSYEKL. The CDR3 protein is CASSQDWDISPQYF. CDR3 nucleotide sequence: TGCGCCAGCAGCCAAGATTGGGACATATCCCCGCAGTACTTC.

A remark on this clone: Other DNA variants within this sample encode the same CDR3. The CDR3 sequence is CASSPRGTDTQYF. As DNA, the CDR3 is TGTGCCAGCTCACCTCGGGGCACAGATACGCAGTATTTT. This sequence joins TRBV18 and TRBJ2-3; D ambiguous. Germline V gene sequence: CDR1 KGHSH, CDR2 LQKENI. There are 13 residues in the CDR3. V lost 3 bases, J lost 1 base, and 5 bases lay in between. The full variable domain, in which reference TRBV18 and TRBJ2-3 provide the parts outside the CDR3, is NAGVMQNPRHLVRRRGQEARLRCSPMKGHSHVYWYRQLPEEGLKFMVYLQKENIIDESGMPKERFSAEFPKEGPSILRIQQVVRGDSAAYFCASSPRGTDTQYFGPGTRLTVL.

There are a few counts of this clone. The chain recombines TRBV5-5 with TRBJ2-3; TRBD1 aligns across 11 bases. Trimming removed 4 bases from V and 3 bases from J; junction bases left unmatched: 7. This CDR3 comprises 16 residues. Germline lookup yields CDR1 SGHKS and CDR2 YYEKEE (reference sequence). The CDR3 DNA sequence: TGTGCCAGCAGCCCCGGACAGGGGGCTTTTACAGATACGCAGTATTTT. Translating gives CASSPGQGAFTDTQYF.

The gene calls are TRBV2 and TRBJ1-5; D unclear. The CDR3 runs 13 residues. Between the trimmed V and J ends, which lost 7 bases and 1 base, there was a span of 8 bases. The germline gives CDR1 SNHLY, CDR2 FYNNEI. The CDR3 here is CASTGFSNQPQHF. The CDR3 nucleotides are TGTGCCAGCACGGGGTTCAGCAATCAGCCCCAGCATTTT.

The chain carries TRBV6-7 and TRBJ1-5, with 9 bases that match TRBD1. TRBV6-7 is identified as an open reading frame with a role that is uncertain. The CDR3 runs to 18 residues. Trimming removed 11 bases from V and 5 bases from J; junction bases left unmatched: 22. This CDR3 reads CALSTPGQGFFVDQPQHF. CDR3 DNA: TGTGCCCTGAGCACCCCCGGACAGGGGTTTTTCGTCGATCAGCCCCAGCATTTT.

This clone was seen more than once but under ten times. This chain connects TRBV5-5 to TRBJ1-5; TRBD1 might be the D (5 bases). This CDR3 is built from 17 residues. Germline CDR1 is SGHKS and CDR2 is YYEKEE (reference sequence). V shed 0 bases and J shed 3 bases, with 16 bases lying between them. The CDR3 protein is CASSLDETDIYNQPQHF. The CDR3 nucleotides read TGTGCCAGCAGCTTGGATGAGACAGACATTTACAATCAGCCCCAGCATTTT.

There are a few counts of this clone. V usage is TRBV27 and J usage is TRBJ1-1; TRBD1 aligns across 8 bases. The trim removed 5 bases at V and 2 bases at J, leaving 10 bases unmatched. The germline V gene has CDR1 MNHEY and CDR2 SMNVEV (reference sequence). CDR3 length: 16 amino acids. CDR3 DNA: TGTGCCAGCAGTAACCTTAGGACAGGGACTAACACTGAAGCTTTCTTT. Protein product: CASSNLRTGTNTEAFF.

The sample holds many counts of this clone. The rearrangement uses TRBV4-1 and TRBJ1-1; TRBD1 matches at 10 bases. Germline-derived CDR1 and CDR2 are MGHRA and YSYEKL. The CDR3 contains 15 residues. V shed 0 bases, J shed 7 bases, and the junction held 5 bases outside the gene matches. This CDR3 is CASSQERTGGYEAFF. Written as DNA, the CDR3 is TGCGCCAGCAGCCAAGAGAGGACAGGGGGGTATGAAGCTTTCTTT.

The V call is TRBV6-2 or TRBV6-3, the J call TRBJ2-5, with 9 bases that match TRBD2. CDR1 and CDR2 from the germline V gene are MNHEY and SVGEGT. This CDR3 region has 16 residues. J lost 0 bases, V lost 6 bases, and 8 bases had no gene match. CDR3 nucleotides: TGTGCCAGCAGCCGAGGGAGCGGGGGGTACCAAGAGACCCAGTACTTC. Encoded protein: CASSRGSGGYQETQYF.

The rearrangement uses TRBV7-9 and TRBJ2-7; TRBD1 aligns across 7 bases. CDR1 is SEHNR, CDR2 FQNEAQ, per germline (reference sequence). V dropped 4 bases and J dropped 5; count of bases not matched to a gene: 8. The CDR3 has 14 residues. CDR3 region: CASSSPTGIHEQYF. CDR3 nucleotides: TGTGCCAGCAGCTCTCCGACAGGGATCCACGAGCAGTACTTC.

In its sample, this clone was seen a few times. The rearrangement links TRBV4-2 to TRBJ2-2; tentatively, D is TRBD2 (5 bases). From germline, CDR1 is LGHNA and CDR2 YNFKEQ. Trimming took 0 bases from V and 2 from J, leaving 10 bases between them. The CDR3 totals 16 residues. CDR3 coding DNA: TGTGCCAGCAGCCAAGACGGGAATTTAAACACCGGGGAGCTGTTTTTT. Residues: CASSQDGNLNTGELFF.

The gene calls are TRBV7-7 and TRBJ2-2; 11 nucleotides agree with TRBD2. The germline V gene encodes CDR1 SSHAT and CDR2 FNYEAQ (reference sequence). V lost 1 base and J lost 2; bases outside the gene matches: 3. This CDR3 is built from 17 residues. Written as DNA, the CDR3 is TGTGCCAGCAGCTTAGTAGCGGGGGGGCCTAACACCGGGGAGCTGTTTTTT. Its translation: CASSLVAGGPNTGELFF.

The chain has TRBV6-1 and TRBJ1-2; possibly TRBD1 for D (5 bases). The CDR3 has 13 amino acids. Trimming took off 2 bases at V and 6 bases at J, with 10 bases between the two ends. Germline V gene lookup returns CDR1 MNHNS and CDR2 SASEGT. The CDR3 bases are TGTGCCAGCAGTGAATCGGGGGAGCATGGCTACACCTTC. It yields the protein CASSESGEHGYTF.

This rearrangement joins TRBV11-2 to TRBJ2-1; weak D call: TRBD1 (5 bases). The germline V and J ends were trimmed by 1 base and 5 bases, with 12 bases remaining between them. The CDR3 has 15 residues. Per germline, CDR1 SGHAT and CDR2 FQNNGV. CDR3 nucleotide sequence: TGTGCCAGCAGCTTAGTAGGGGCAGGTAACAATGAGCAGTTCTTC. Its translation is CASSLVGAGNNEQFF.

The chain has TRBV6-6 and TRBJ2-3; a possible D gene is TRBD2 (5 bases). The germline V gene encodes CDR1 MNHNY and CDR2 SVGAGI (reference sequence). The CDR3 has 14 residues. Trimming cost V 1 base and J 2 bases, with 7 bases left between them. The CDR3 loop reads CASSYFGNTDTQYF. CDR3 sequence (DNA): TGTGCCAGCAGTTACTTCGGGAACACAGATACGCAGTATTTT.

This chain links TRBV27 with TRBJ1-4; a weak D match, TRBD1 (5 bases). This CDR3 has 14 residues. Trimming shortened V by 5 bases and J by 6 bases, and 13 bases separated the two germline ends. From germline, CDR1 is MNHEY and CDR2 SMNVEV (reference sequence). DNA of the CDR3: TGTGCCAGCAGTAAAAGGGGTGGGGATGAAAAACTGTTTTTT. Translated, it gives CASSKRGGDEKLFF.

The V call is TRBV5-8, the J call TRBJ2-2; possible D gene TRBD1, 6 bases. CDR1 and CDR2 from the germline V gene are SGHTS and YDEGEE. This CDR3 has 15 residues. The V and J ends lost 4 bases and 0 bases respectively, with 10 bases between them. CDR3 in DNA: TGTGCCAGCAGCCGACAGGAGTCGAACACCGGGGAGCTGTTTTTT. This encodes CASSRQESNTGELFF.

The rearrangement joins TRBV19 to TRBJ2-2; D is possibly TRBD2 (6 bases). Germline V gene sequence: CDR1 LNHDA, CDR2 SQIVND (reference sequence). CDR3 length equals 13 residues. The V gene lost 3 bases and the J gene lost 6 bases, with 8 bases spanning the gap. CDR3 coding DNA: TGTGCCAGTAGTATTGGAGGGGCCGGGGAGCTGTTTTTT. Translation gives CASSIGGAGELFF.

The V gene is TRBV5-1, the J gene TRBJ2-3, with 10 bases lining up with TRBD2. This CDR3 region has 17 residues. Germline V lookup: CDR1 SGHRS, CDR2 YFSETQ. V lost 3 bases, J lost 0 bases, and 7 bases stayed unmatched. Here the CDR3 DNA reads TGCGCCAGCAGCTACAGCGGGGGGGATTCTAGCACAGATACGCAGTATTTT. Amino acids: CASSYSGGDSSTDTQYF.

The rearrangement uses TRBV11-2 and TRBJ2-5; 8 bases match TRBD2. CDR1 and CDR2 from the germline V gene are SGHAT and FQNNGV. Trimming cost V 4 bases and J 5 bases; bases outside gene matches: 6. This CDR3 contains 14 residues. For the CDR3, the DNA is TGTGCCAGCAGCTCCATCTCGGGGGGGGAGACCCAGTACTTC. Its translation is CASSSISGGETQYF.

The rearrangement uses TRBV4-2 and TRBJ1-1; D gene uncertain. There are 14 residues in the CDR3. Germline CDR1 LGHNA, CDR2 YNFKEQ. V was trimmed by 3 bases and J by 1 base, leaving 9 bases between them. CDR3 bases: TGTGCCAGCAGCCAGGAGAGCAGGAACACTGAAGCTTTCTTT. It encodes CASSQESRNTEAFF.